This T cell receptor (beta chain) was profiled in a study of graft-versus-host responses after intestinal transplantation. The overall study: Isolated intestinal, liver-intestinal, or multivisceral transplants were what recipients had. All recipients got anti-thymocyte globulin induction, then tacrolimus and steroids for 2 to 4 years. Findings and limits, study-wide: GvH clones occurred in recipient marrow; some first appeared in ileum or blood. Early post-transplant HvG declines showed an association with peak circulating GvH clone levels.

For this clone: The antigen is not known.

Clones were read by immunoSEQ multiplex PCR, and TCRdb kept only the in-frame ones, dropping some. The sample has roughly 46,000 clones; around 93% are singletons. V was pared by 0 bases and J by 6 bases, with 6 bases of the junction left unmatched. This CDR3 comprises 15 residues. Germline V lookup: CDR1 SNHLY, CDR2 FYNNEI. This TCR was recovered from a human patient who received an intestinal transplant, so some T cells may come from the graft donor. The genes are TRBV2 and TRBJ1-1, with 8 nucleotides matching TRBD1. The starting material was PBMCs, obtained around 820 days after a first intestinal transplant, on the day of a second. The CDR3 sequence: CASSEAPPDRAEAFF. The DNA for the CDR3 is TGTGCCAGCAGTGAAGCCCCCCCGGACAGGGCTGAAGCTTTCTTT.